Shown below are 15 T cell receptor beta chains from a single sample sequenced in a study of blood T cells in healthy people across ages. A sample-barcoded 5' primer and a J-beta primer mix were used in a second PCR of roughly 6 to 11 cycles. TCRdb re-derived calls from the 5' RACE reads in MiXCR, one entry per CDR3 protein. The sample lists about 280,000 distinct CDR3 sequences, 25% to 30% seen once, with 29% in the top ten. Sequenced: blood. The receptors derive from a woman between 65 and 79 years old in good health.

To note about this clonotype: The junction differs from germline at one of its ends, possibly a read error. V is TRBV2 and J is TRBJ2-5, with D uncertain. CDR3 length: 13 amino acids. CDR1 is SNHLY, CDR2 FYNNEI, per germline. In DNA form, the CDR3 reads TGTGTCAGCAGCCAAGCCCAAGGGGAGACCCAGTACTTC. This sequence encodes CVSSQAQGETQYF.

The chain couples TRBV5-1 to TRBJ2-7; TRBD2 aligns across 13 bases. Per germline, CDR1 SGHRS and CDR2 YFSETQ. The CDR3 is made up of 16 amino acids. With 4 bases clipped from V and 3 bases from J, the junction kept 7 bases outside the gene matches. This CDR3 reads CASSKRLAGGLYEQYF. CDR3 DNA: TGCGCCAGCAGCAAGCGACTAGCGGGGGGCCTCTACGAGCAGTACTTC.

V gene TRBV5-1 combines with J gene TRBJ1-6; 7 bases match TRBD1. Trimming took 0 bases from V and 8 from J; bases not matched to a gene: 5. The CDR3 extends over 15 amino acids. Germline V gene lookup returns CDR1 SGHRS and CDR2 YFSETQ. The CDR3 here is CASSLASGGYSPLHF. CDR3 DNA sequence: TGCGCCAGCAGCTTGGCCTCAGGGGGGTATTCACCCCTCCACTTT.

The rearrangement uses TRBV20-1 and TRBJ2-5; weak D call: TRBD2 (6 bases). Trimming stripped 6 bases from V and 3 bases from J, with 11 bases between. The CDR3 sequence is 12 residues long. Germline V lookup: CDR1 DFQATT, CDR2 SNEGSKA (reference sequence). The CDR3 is CSAGLTKETQYF. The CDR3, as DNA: TGCAGTGCCGGACTAACCAAAGAGACCCAGTACTTC.

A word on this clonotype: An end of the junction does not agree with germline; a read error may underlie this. The CDR3 sequence is CASSQRNAGELFF. The DNA of the CDR3 is TGTGCCAGCAGCCAAAGGAACGCCGGGGAGCTGTTTTTT. The rearrangement links TRBV3-1 to TRBJ2-2; no firm D call. CDR1 and CDR2 from the germline V gene are LGHDT and YNNKEL (reference sequence). The length of the CDR3 is 13 residues.

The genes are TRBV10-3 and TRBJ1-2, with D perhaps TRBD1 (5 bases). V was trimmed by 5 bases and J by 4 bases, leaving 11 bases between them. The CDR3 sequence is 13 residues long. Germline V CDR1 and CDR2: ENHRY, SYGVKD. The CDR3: CAISPDSIYGYTF. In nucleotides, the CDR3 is TGTGCCATCAGTCCAGACAGCATCTATGGCTACACCTTC.

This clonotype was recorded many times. This CDR3 reads CASSRDSFLYRGNIQYF. CDR3 nucleotide sequence: TGTGCCAGCAGTCGCGACTCATTCTTGTACAGGGGAAACATTCAGTACTTC. The genes are TRBV2 and TRBJ2-4; 7 nucleotides match TRBD1. CDR1 SNHLY and CDR2 FYNNEI come from the germline V gene. The length of the CDR3 is 17 residues. Trimming took 5 bases from V and 6 from J; bases not matched to a gene: 16.

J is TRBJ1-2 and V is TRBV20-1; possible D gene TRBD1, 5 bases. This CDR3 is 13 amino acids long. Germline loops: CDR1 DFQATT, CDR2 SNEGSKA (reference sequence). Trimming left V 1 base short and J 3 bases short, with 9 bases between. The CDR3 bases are TGCAGTGCTAGAGGAGGGACGGACTATGGCTACACCTTC. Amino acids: CSARGGTDYGYTF.

The CDR3 nucleotides are TGTGCCAGCAGCCCGCAAGTGGACACTGAAGCTTTCTTT. Translating it yields CASSPQVDTEAFF. The chain employs TRBV7-9 and TRBJ1-1, with no clear D. CDR1 is SEHNR and CDR2 is FQNEAQ in the germline V gene (reference sequence). The CDR3 has 13 residues. Deletions cut 5 bases from V and 3 bases from J, with 10 bases between.

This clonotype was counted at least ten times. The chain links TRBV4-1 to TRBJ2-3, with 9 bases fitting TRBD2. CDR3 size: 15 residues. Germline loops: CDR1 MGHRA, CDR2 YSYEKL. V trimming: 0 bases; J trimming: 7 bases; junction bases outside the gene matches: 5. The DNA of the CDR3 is TGCGCCAGCAGCCAAGAGGATAGCGGGAGTTATACGCAGTATTTT. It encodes CASSQEDSGSYTQYF.

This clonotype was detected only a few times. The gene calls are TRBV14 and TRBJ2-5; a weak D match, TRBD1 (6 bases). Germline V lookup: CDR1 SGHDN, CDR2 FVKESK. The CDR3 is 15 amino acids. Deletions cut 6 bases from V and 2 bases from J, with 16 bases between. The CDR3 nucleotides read TGTGCCAGCAGTCGGATCGGGACAAAACAAGAGACCCAGTACTTC. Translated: CASSRIGTKQETQYF. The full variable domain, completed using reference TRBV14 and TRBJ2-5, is EAGVTQFPSHSVIEKGQTVTLRCDPISGHDNLYWYRRVMGKEIKFLLHFVKESKQDESGMPNNRFLAERTGGTYSTLKVQPAELEDSGVYFCASSRIGTKQETQYFGPGTRLLVL.

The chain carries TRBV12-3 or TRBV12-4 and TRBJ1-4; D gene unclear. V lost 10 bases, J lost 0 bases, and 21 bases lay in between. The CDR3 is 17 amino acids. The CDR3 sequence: CATAPAERGSTNEKLFF. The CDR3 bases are TGTGCCACCGCCCCGGCCGAACGGGGTTCAACTAATGAAAAACTGTTTTTT.

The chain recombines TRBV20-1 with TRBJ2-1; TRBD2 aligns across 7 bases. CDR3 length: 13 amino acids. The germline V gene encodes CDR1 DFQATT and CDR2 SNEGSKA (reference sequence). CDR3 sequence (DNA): TGCAGCAGACTCGGGACTACCTACAATGAGCAGTTCTTC. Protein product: CSRLGTTYNEQFF.

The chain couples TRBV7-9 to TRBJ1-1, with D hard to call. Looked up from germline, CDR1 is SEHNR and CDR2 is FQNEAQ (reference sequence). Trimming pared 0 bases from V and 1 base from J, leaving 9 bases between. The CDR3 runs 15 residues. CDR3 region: CASSLAGSGNTEAFF. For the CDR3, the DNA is TGTGCCAGCAGCTTAGCCGGGTCCGGGAACACTGAAGCTTTCTTT.

The CDR3 DNA reads as TGTGCCAGCACCCAGGACAGAGTAAATTATGGCTACACCTTC. Its translation: CASTQDRVNYGYTF. V is TRBV12-3 or TRBV12-4 and J is TRBJ1-2; D is possibly TRBD1 (6 bases). CDR3 length equals 14 residues. Trimming removed 7 bases from V and 5 bases from J, with 17 bases in between.